This record covers a single T cell receptor beta chain. Its antigen is unknown. Base qualities are not provided; no much larger clone lies one nucleotide away. This specimen belongs to a study of cytomegalovirus exposure and HLA in healthy donors (TCRdb year 2017). As for the study more broadly: In an earlier analysis of 587 of the donors, 276 Gb of sequence data and approximately 120 million unique TCR beta sequences from about 179 million T cells were reported. The study combined high-throughput TCR immunosequencing, statistical association of individual TCRs with disease status, and machine learning to predict cytomegalovirus infection status. Rather than drawing on any new phenotypic data, the later analysis identified candidate immune exposures from TCR beta sequences and the way those sequences occurred across donors. A later genetic analysis used genome-wide SNP genotypes for about 60% of the roughly 700 donors, treating that subset as a discovery cohort. All discovery cohort repertoires had been generated using a single sequencing platform. In an earlier analysis of about 590 of the donors, high-throughput TCR beta sequencing was used to judge whether each TCR beta V gene segment behaved as functional or pseudogenic. An early release covering just under 650 HLA-typed donors comprised about 290 gigabases of sequencing data and 65 million to 100 million unique TCR sequences. The study profiled the T cell repertoires of hundreds of subjects by immunosequencing and related them to cytomegalovirus serostatus. Class I and class II HLA loci were covered by the typing at four-digit resolution. Donor age, sex, ethnicity and CMV serostatus were compiled alongside the repertoire data. Because of strong linkage in the cohort, roughly five DR-DQ haplotypes were treated as single units for association and clustering. Among the roughly 410 genotyped donors, under 90% belonged to the genetic ancestry cluster associated with self-reported Caucasian donors. The number of donors typed differed by locus, with 629-630 for A, B, C, DRB1 and DQB1, around 520 for DQA1, 600 to 610 for DPA1, and some 470 for DPB1. On average, around 230,000 unique TCR beta nucleotide sequences were sequenced per donor among roughly 430 genotyped donors of the cohort, with 15% to 20% of those sequences being non-productive. A later analysis re-analyzed previously published TCR beta repertoires from 666 donors and added high-resolution HLA genotyping to study TCR occurrence patterns. In addition to the first cohort of 666 subjects, a separate validation cohort of around 110 different subjects was used. The aim of the study was to test whether cataloging public T cell receptors could identify signatures of past pathogen exposure. Beyond this particular receptor, the publication reports: A cluster of highly shared sequence variants was judged likely to be a technical artifact of the sequencing pipeline. Linkage disequilibrium might explain the correlated functional status among segregating V segments, but an unknown experimental factor could not be ruled out. In vitro tests confirmed that three of the cytomegalovirus-associated TCR beta chains recognize cytomegalovirus antigens. According to a later analysis, parvovirus B19, influenza, CMV and Epstein-Barr virus appeared linked to several top co-occurrence clusters. Strong co-occurrence of HLA alleles, especially DR and DQ, made assigning TCR associations to individual alleles difficult. Compared with equally common non-associated chains, HLA-associated TCR beta chains in a later analysis were more clonally expanded and had lower generation probabilities. CMV serostatus was the only immune exposure information available for the cohort. Only TCR beta chains were sequenced in this cohort, and the absence of alpha or paired-chain data limited detectable features. Because HLA typing was unavailable for some donors at each locus, only the typed subset was used in association tests. Because counts were too low, seventeen rarely observed V segments, including chromosome 9 orphons, were excluded from the earlier analysis of 587 of the donors. In the study, around 150 TCR beta chains were listed as associated with cytomegalovirus. A later genetic analysis reported fewer N-insertions in productive TCRs among donors in an Asian-associated ancestry cluster than the approximately 670-donor mean. Most TCR sequences were observed very rarely across donors, whereas some public TCRs were present in many individuals. Roughly uniform sequencing depth across donors was assumed in presence/absence analyses, although this assumption may not hold. The authors suggested that the approach could potentially be generalized to other disease states and immunological phenotypes. A later analysis associated 15,000 or so TCR beta sequences with specific HLA alleles at a false discovery rate of 0.05. A further reported finding was that TCR beta sequences accurately predicted the HLA-A and HLA-B alleles for most subjects in the first cohort. A later analysis found that most CMV-associated TCR beta chains appeared HLA-restricted, with HLA associations seemingly driven largely by CMV exposure. The classifier was reported to diagnose cytomegalovirus status with high specificity and sensitivity in both the original cohort and the validation cohort. An association between a missense DCLRE1C variant and V-gene and J-gene trimming of TCR beta chains was found in a later genetic analysis and replicated in an independent cohort. In a later analysis, the rate of TCR association differed among HLA loci, with DRB1 alleles having the most associated TCRs and HLA-C alleles having the fewest. Broadly in line with IMGT annotations, most TCR beta V segments showed up in productive rearrangements about 87% or about 30% of the time in an earlier analysis of roughly 590 of the donors.

Library method: the immunoSEQ multiplex PCR assay. The multiplex PCR relied on a mix of 60 forward primers for TCR Vbeta segments and 13 reverse primers for TCR Jbeta segments. The CDR3 region of rearranged TCR beta genes was amplified from genomic DNA by a multiplex PCR assay. On the Illumina HiSeq System, the amplified TCR beta libraries were sequenced as 87-base-pair reads. The paper's data handling went like this. A later analysis tallied 75 million to 95 million unique TCR beta chains across the 666 repertoires, and approximately 12 million of those chains were shared by two or more donors. Raw reads were error-corrected and collapsed into unique sequences with a nearest-neighbor algorithm that merged closely related sequences to remove PCR and sequencing errors. V, D and J gene segments were assigned by aligning CDR3 sequences to IMGT reference sequences. For a sequence to be retained, a match of at least six nucleotides was required to both a V gene segment and a J gene segment. A rearrangement was called productive if the CDR3 had no stop codons and remained in frame with V and J, and every other rearrangement was called non-productive. Following IMGT convention, CDR3 was defined as the stretch from the second conserved V-encoded cysteine up to the conserved J-encoded phenylalanine. The earlier analysis of 587 of the donors excluded sequences that lacked an unambiguous match to a single V gene segment. In an earlier analysis of some 590 of the donors, V segments were called functional above 56.7% productive rearrangements and were called segregating when the between-donor standard deviation exceeded 5%. A statistical classification framework was built to diagnose cytomegalovirus status from the catalog of TCR beta chain sequences. In a later analysis, TCR nucleotide sequences were compared against IMGT/GENE-DB human TR gene sequences so that V and J genes could be assigned. A later analysis assigned CDR3 sequences and most-parsimonious VDJ recombination scenarios with the TCRdist pipeline. A later analysis defined each TCR beta chain by its CDR3 amino acid sequence plus V-gene family, and excluded reads lacking a unique V-gene family. A later analysis removed 592 highly shared, low-generation-probability nucleotide sequences to deal with suspected cross-contamination and a sequencing artifact. In a later analysis, a clonal expansion index was calculated for each public chain from normalized within-repertoire ranks of inferred template counts. In a later analysis, generation probabilities were computed with a VDJ recombination model fitted to out-of-frame rearrangements, and the resulting probabilities were checked against IGoR. A later analysis scored TCR-TCR, TCR-HLA and TCR-CMV co-occurrence with hypergeometric tests, applying a repertoire-size bias correction to TCR pairs. False discovery rates were estimated in a later analysis by permuting HLA or CMV assignments 20 times. In a later analysis, co-occurring TCRs were grouped with DBSCAN, and TCRdist sequence similarity was added when clustering was performed within HLA-allele-positive subsets. For co-occurrence clustering, repertoires with fewer than 30,000 or more than 120,000 public chains were excluded, along with four to six repertoires with anomalous nucleotide sharing. TCRdb retrieved this table from immuneACCESS and kept in-frame rearrangements only. Not all clones are present; in checked studies, unresolved V genes account for under half, and no reason is known for the remainder. Clonal size and the V and J genes are those of that table, whereas D and trimming came from the DNA. The sample table contains roughly 160,000 clones; only one count was recorded for approximately 80% of them. The top ten clonotypes cover roughly 1.7% of the sample.

The cohort consisted of hundreds of healthy bone marrow donors. At the time of sampling, every cohort member was nominally healthy, though immune exposures that went unrecorded were likely present. The donor tested CMV seronegative and was one of the 352 seronegative cohort members. Every donor gave a peripheral blood sample, and the peripheral blood mononuclear cells from that sample were used for TCR beta sequencing. The Qiagen DNeasy Blood Extraction Kit was used to extract genomic DNA from the blood cell samples. The TCR sequence derives from a woman aged 25 to 39 in good health and CMV-seronegative. The sequencing input was PBMCs.

The nucleotides read TGTGCCAGCAGCCCCCCTAGCGGGAGGGGGAATGAGCAGTTCTTC. Its coded protein is CASSPPSGRGNEQFF. Recombination linked TRBV7-6 to TRBJ2-1; 12 bases in the junction line up with TRBD2. CDR1 is given as SGHVS and CDR2 as FNYEAQ, both from the germline V gene. V is pruned by 5 bases and J by 7 bases, leaving 6 bases of the junction without a gene match. The CDR3 covers 15 residues, taking in both the cysteine and the phenylalanine. The sequence is cut down to CDR3 DNA, 45 bases in frame from base 1.